These T cell receptor beta chains were read from a single sample in a study of cytomegalovirus exposure and HLA in healthy donors. Using immunoSEQ multiplex PCR, the repertoire was profiled, and TCRdb retains in-frame clones only, with some absent. The profile shows fewer than 150,000 clones, more than 85% of them singletons. The sample taken for sequencing was PBMCs. Every receptor here comes from a young man in good health and CMV-seropositive. CDR3s include the opening cysteine and the closing phenylalanine or tryptophan. The D gene is left open where the match is weak. Size tells how often a clone was seen (once, few, many) or the class of an expanded clone, and some rows leave it out.

TRBV19	TRBJ1-2	.	TRBD1	CASSNDRGHHYGYTF	TGTGCCAGTAGTAACGACAGGGGGCATCACTATGGCTACACCTTC
TRBV4-1	TRBJ1-2	once	.	CASSQAGTSYGYTF	TGCGCCAGCAGCCAAGCCGGGACATCTTATGGCTACACCTTC
TRBV25-1	TRBJ2-3	.	.	CASSEFWGPTDTQYF	TGTGCCAGCAGTGAATTTTGGGGGCCAACAGATACGCAGTATTTT
TRBV11-2	TRBJ1-5	.	.	CASSLGSRGQPQHF	TGTGCCAGCAGCTTAGGCTCGAGGGGGCAGCCCCAGCATTTT
TRBV19	TRBJ2-3	.	TRBD2	CASSALTGTSGLSTDTQYF	TGTGCCAGTAGTGCCCTGACCGGGACTAGCGGCCTTAGCACAGATACGCAGTATTTT
TRBV28	TRBJ2-1	.	.	CASSLFRRGQDEQFF	TGTGCCAGCAGTTTATTTAGGAGGGGGCAGGATGAGCAGTTCTTC
TRBV7-7	TRBJ2-2	.	TRBD1	CASSFRQGEFGELFF	TGTGCTAGCAGCTTCAGACAGGGGGAATTCGGGGAGCTGTTTTTT
TRBV25-1	TRBJ1-5	few	TRBD1	CASSGTGDQPQHF	TGTGCCAGCAGTGGGACAGGTGATCAGCCCCAGCATTTT
TRBV30	TRBJ1-4	.	.	CAWSPGQRSEKLFF	TGTGCCTGGTCACCGGGACAAAGGAGTGAAAAACTGTTTTTT
TRBV5-1	TRBJ1-1	.	TRBD1	CASSAGPDRGSTEAFF	TGCGCCAGCAGCGCTGGGCCGGACAGGGGTAGCACTGAAGCTTTCTTT
TRBV7-8	TRBJ1-2	.	.	CASSQNPTANYGYTF	TGTGCCAGCAGCCAAAACCCGACAGCTAACTATGGCTACACCTTC
TRBV9	TRBJ1-1	.	.	CASSVALNGEAFF	TGTGCCAGCAGCGTAGCCCTGAACGGTGAAGCTTTCTTT
TRBV7-6	TRBJ1-1	.	.	CASSLGPTTTRSEAFF	TGTGCCAGCAGCTTAGGCCCGACAACCACCCGATCTGAAGCTTTCTTT
TRBV6-5	TRBJ2-1	once	TRBD2	CASSSRGGSFYNEQFF	TGTGCCAGCAGTTCCCGGGGGGGGTCCTTCTACAATGAGCAGTTCTTC
TRBV7-2	TRBJ1-2	.	.	CASSLDRQALYGYTF	TGTGCCAGCAGCTTAGATAGACAGGCACTCTATGGCTACACCTTC
TRBV7-6	TRBJ1-2	.	.	CASSSLFLGGNGYTF	TGTGCCAGCAGCTCATTGTTCCTGGGGGGAAATGGCTACACCTTC
TRBV10-3	TRBJ1-1	.	TRBD1	CAISDRGPTEAFF	TGTGCCATCAGTGACAGGGGGCCTACTGAAGCTTTCTTT
TRBV2	TRBJ2-1	.	.	CASSFQGESGNEQFF	TGTGCCAGCAGTTTCCAGGGTGAGTCGGGCAATGAGCAGTTCTTC
TRBV7-8	TRBJ2-7	.	.	CASSRRDTPYEQYF	TGTGCCAGCAGCCGAAGGGACACCCCCTACGAGCAGTACTTC
TRBV5-4	TRBJ2-5	once	.	CASSFGGRETQYF	TGTGCCAGCAGCTTCGGGGGACGGGAGACCCAGTACTTC
TRBV6-5	TRBJ2-4	few	TRBD1	CASRTGDRGNIQYF	TGTGCCAGCAGAACCGGCGACAGGGGGAACATTCAGTACTTC
TRBV28	TRBJ2-2	.	TRBD1	CASSLYRTGGRTGELFF	TGTGCCAGCAGTTTATATAGGACAGGGGGCCGAACCGGGGAGCTGTTTTTT
TRBV9	TRBJ2-1	.	TRBD1	CASSGRQGVYNEQFF	TGTGCCAGCAGCGGACGACAGGGGGTTTACAATGAGCAGTTCTTC
TRBV30	TRBJ2-3	.	TRBD2	CAGTDLTSDSTDTQYF	TGTGCCGGCACCGACTTGACTAGCGACAGCACAGATACGCAGTATTTT
TRBV19	TRBJ1-1	few	.	CASIPIPRRGSPMNTEAFF	TGTGCCAGTATCCCCATTCCGCGGAGGGGCAGCCCCATGAACACTGAAGCTTTCTTT
TRBV4-1	TRBJ2-1	.	TRBD2	CASSQEGGTSGRDEQFF	TGCGCCAGCAGCCAAGAAGGCGGGACTAGCGGGAGAGATGAGCAGTTCTTC